This T cell receptor beta chain was captured by sequencing in a study of blood T cell repertoires in COVID-19. The wider study: Nucleic acid was either cDNA or gDNA, and it came from T cells, B-cell-depleted T cells, or PBMCs.

The V and J ends lost 5 bases and 6 bases, in that order; junction bases with no gene match: 13. This CDR3 has 16 amino acids. CDR1 is SGHTA and CDR2 is FQGNSA in the germline V gene. Recovered participants had two consecutive negative NP/OP PCR tests, healthcare professional clearance, or symptom resolution. Repertoires were generated with immunoSEQ multiplex PCR, while TCRdb's copy carries only in-frame clones and drops some. The sample gives 200,000 to 250,000 clones, 88% of which show up once; more than 2.5% is in the top ten. The TCR originated in a young woman who had recovered from COVID-19. Input material: PBMCs or T cells enriched from blood (not recorded which). The V gene is TRBV7-2, the J gene TRBJ1-2; TRBD1 matches at 9 bases. In DNA form, the CDR3 reads TGTGCCAGCAGCCCAGCCGAGGCAGGACAGGGGAATGGCTACACCTTC. It yields the protein CASSPAEAGQGNGYTF.